These T cell receptor beta chains were read from a single sample in a study of blood T cell repertoires in COVID-19. TCRdb's copy holds only in-frame clones and misses some; the assay was immunoSEQ multiplex PCR. The table records 110,000 or so clones, about three quarters of them present only once. The sequenced sample consisted of peripheral blood. Receptor source: a woman in her thirties or forties with acute or convalescent COVID-19. The CDR3 runs from the conserved cysteine through the conserved F or W. The order of the fields is clone size, V gene, J gene, D gene, CDR3 protein, CDR3 DNA. A D gene is named only where the DNA matches it firmly. Not all rows give a size; the values are once, few, many and, for expanded clones, a class.

>NA|TRBV5-8|TRBJ1-1|TRBD1
CASSRTGGRNTEAFF
TGTGCCAGCAGCCGTACAGGGGGCCGGAACACTGAAGCTTTCTTT
>NA|TRBV7-2|TRBJ2-2|TRBD2
CASSLEWTGGPHGELFF
TGTGCCAGCAGCTTAGAGTGGACGGGGGGGCCTCACGGGGAGCTGTTTTTT
>NA|TRBV5-6|TRBJ2-3|TRBD2
CASSLGTSGDLRGGTQYF
TGTGCCAGCAGCTTGGGGACTAGCGGAGACCTTCGGGGGGGTACGCAGTATTTT
>NA|TRBV28|TRBJ2-2|TRBD2
CASSPSIGTRRGELFF
TGTGCCAGCAGCCCCTCCATCGGGACTAGGAGGGGGGAGCTGTTTTTT
>NA|TRBV19|TRBJ1-5|TRBD1
CASSISGGSNQPQHF
TGTGCCAGTAGTATTTCAGGGGGTAGCAATCAGCCCCAGCATTTT
>few|TRBV5-1|TRBJ1-6|NA
CASKETVNNSPLHF
TGCGCCAGCAAAGAGACAGTGAATAATTCACCCCTCCACTTT
>once|TRBV4-2|TRBJ2-5|TRBD2
CASSQDGGLASSSQYF
TGTGCCAGCAGCCAAGATGGGGGACTAGCGTCCTCCTCCCAGTACTTC
>once|TRBV5-6|TRBJ1-6|TRBD1
CASSLRTGGDSPLHF
TGTGCCAGCAGCCTACGGACAGGGGGGGATTCACCCCTCCACTTT
>NA|TRBV3-1/TRBV3-2|TRBJ2-3|NA
CASSQGGWGADTQYF
TGTGCCAGCAGCCAAGGCGGGTGGGGGGCAGATACGCAGTATTTT
>NA|TRBV3-1/TRBV3-2|TRBJ2-1|NA
CASSPQGRGTNEQFF
TGTGCCAGCAGCCCACAGGGCAGGGGCACCAATGAGCAGTTCTTC
>NA|TRBV18|TRBJ2-3|NA
CASSSGADTQYF
TGTGCCAGCTCATCGGGGGCAGATACGCAGTATTTT
>NA|TRBV6-5|TRBJ2-2|NA
CASRSQGGTGELFF
TGTGCCAGCAGATCCCAGGGGGGCACCGGGGAGCTGTTTTTT
>NA|TRBV11-2|TRBJ1-5|NA
CASSLEGGQPQHF
TGTGCCAGCAGCTTAGAGGGGGGTCAGCCCCAGCATTTT
>NA|TRBV9|TRBJ2-7|NA
CASSPGGTSYEQYF
TGTGCCAGCAGCCCAGGAGGAACCTCATACGAGCAGTACTTC
>NA|TRBV28|TRBJ1-1|TRBD1
CASRLFGQGGKNTEAFF
TGTGCCAGCCGCCTATTTGGACAGGGAGGGAAGAACACTGAAGCTTTCTTT
>NA|TRBV9|TRBJ1-6|TRBD1
CASSVGGQGFDSPLHF
TGTGCCAGCAGCGTGGGGGGACAGGGGTTTGATTCACCCCTCCACTTT
>NA|TRBV20-1|TRBJ2-1|NA
CSASGDSFRVF
TGCAGTGCTTCTGGGGACTCCTTTAGAGTCTTC
>NA|TRBV27|TRBJ2-1|NA
CASQAANEQFF
TGTGCCAGCCAGGCCGCCAATGAGCAGTTCTTC
>NA|TRBV28|TRBJ2-1|TRBD2
CASSYGTSHNEQFF
TGTGCCAGCAGTTACGGGACTAGCCACAATGAGCAGTTCTTC
>NA|TRBV7-3|TRBJ2-2|NA
CASSAGQNTGELFF
TGTGCCAGCAGCGCAGGACAGAACACCGGGGAGCTGTTTTTT
>NA|TRBV11-3|TRBJ2-2|NA
CASSSSWSAGELFF
TGTGCCAGCAGCTCCTCGTGGTCAGCCGGGGAGCTGTTTTTT
>once|TRBV11-2|TRBJ2-7|NA
CASSSLRGGSYEQYF
TGTGCCAGCAGCTCCCTGCGAGGGGGCTCCTACGAGCAGTACTTC
>NA|TRBV7-6|TRBJ2-1|TRBD2
CASSLTSGGYNEQFF
TGTGCCAGCAGCTTGACTAGCGGGGGCTACAATGAGCAGTTCTTC
>NA|TRBV5-4|TRBJ2-1|TRBD1
CASSLTLTGLNRGQFF
TGTGCCAGCAGCTTGACACTGACAGGGTTGAATCGGGGCCAGTTCTTC
>few|TRBV28|TRBJ1-2|NA
CASSLSDRLNYGYTF
TGTGCCAGCAGTTTATCCGACAGGTTAAACTATGGCTACACCTTC
>few|TRBV12-3/TRBV12-4|TRBJ2-7|NA
CASREDKTYEQYF
TGTGCCAGCAGAGAAGACAAGACCTACGAGCAGTACTTC
>NA|TRBV25-1|TRBJ2-5|NA
CASSDPQMQGSQETQYF
TGTGCCAGCAGTGACCCTCAGATGCAGGGGAGCCAAGAGACCCAGTACTTC
>NA|TRBV2|TRBJ1-2|NA
CASSEISYGYTF
TGTGCCAGCAGTGAAATTAGTTATGGCTACACCTTC
>NA|TRBV5-1|TRBJ2-5|TRBD1
CASSPDRVVETQYF
TGCGCCAGCAGCCCGGACAGGGTGGTGGAGACCCAGTACTTC
>NA|TRBV5-1|TRBJ2-7|TRBD1
CASSPDRGSYEQYF
TGCGCCAGCAGCCCGGACAGGGGATCCTACGAGCAGTACTTC
>NA|TRBV5-1|TRBJ2-3|TRBD2
CASSLAPFSGPPDTQYF
TGCGCCAGCAGCTTGGCCCCCTTTAGCGGGCCCCCGGATACGCAGTATTTT
>NA|TRBV10-1|TRBJ2-3|NA
CASSRGGPADTQYF
TGCGCCAGCTCGAGGGGGGGGCCCGCAGATACGCAGTATTTT
>NA|TRBV14|TRBJ1-2|TRBD1
CASSEDRFGYTF
TGTGCCAGCAGCGAGGACAGGTTTGGCTACACCTTC
>NA|TRBV6-6|TRBJ1-5|NA
CASSSARGQPQHF
TGTGCCAGCAGTTCCGCCCGGGGACAGCCCCAGCATTTT
>NA|TRBV29-1|TRBJ2-3|NA
CSVELFTDTQYF
TGCAGCGTTGAACTGTTCACAGATACGCAGTATTTT
>NA|TRBV5-6|TRBJ2-7|TRBD1
CASKQGPSEQYF
TGTGCCAGCAAACAGGGGCCGAGCGAGCAGTACTTC
>NA|TRBV5-6|TRBJ2-5|TRBD1
CASSGTTGSTQYF
TGTGCCAGCAGCGGGACGACAGGGAGCACCCAGTACTTC
>NA|TRBV19|TRBJ1-5|NA
CASSKNRGVGNQPQHF
TGTGCCAGTAGTAAAAACCGGGGTGTAGGCAATCAGCCCCAGCATTTT
>NA|TRBV24-1|TRBJ2-2|NA
CATSVLAHGERELFF
TGTGCCACCAGTGTCCTGGCCCACGGGGAGAGGGAGCTGTTTTTT
>NA|TRBV6-5|TRBJ2-4|NA
CASSRQEENIQYF
TGTGCCAGCAGTCGACAGGAGGAAAACATTCAGTACTTC
>once|TRBV7-3|TRBJ2-3|NA
CASSPRDGDTQYF
TGTGCCAGCAGCCCCAGGGATGGAGATACGCAGTATTTT
>NA|TRBV6-5|TRBJ2-3|NA
CASLKGTDTQYF
TGTGCCAGTCTAAAGGGGACAGATACGCAGTATTTT
>NA|TRBV5-1|TRBJ1-2|NA
CASSLGLGGNYGYTF
TGCGCCAGCAGCTTGGGGCTCGGGGGGAACTATGGCTACACCTTC
>few|TRBV29-1|TRBJ1-5|TRBD1
CSVGDSSRQPQHF
TGCAGCGTTGGGGACAGTTCAAGGCAGCCCCAGCATTTT
>NA|TRBV7-2|TRBJ2-2|NA
CASSLGLWGGLNTGELFF
TGTGCCAGCAGCTTAGGCCTTTGGGGGGGCCTTAACACCGGGGAGCTGTTTTTT
>NA|TRBV7-9|TRBJ2-5|NA
CASSPWGGRQETQYF
TGTGCCAGCAGCCCATGGGGGGGGCGACAAGAGACCCAGTACTTC
>NA|TRBV27|TRBJ1-1|NA
CASGSRRGNTEAFF
TGTGCCAGCGGTTCCCGCAGGGGTAACACTGAAGCTTTCTTT
>NA|TRBV7-8|TRBJ1-5|TRBD1
CASSLGDRGGNQPQHF
TGTGCCAGCAGCTTAGGTGACAGGGGGGGCAATCAGCCCCAGCATTTT
>NA|TRBV5-5|TRBJ2-7|TRBD1
CASSLAAQGEYEQYF
TGTGCCAGCAGCTTGGCCGCTCAGGGGGAATACGAGCAGTACTTC
>NA|TRBV2|TRBJ1-1|NA
CASSANSLAENTEAFF
TGTGCCAGCAGTGCCAACAGCCTTGCCGAGAACACTGAAGCTTTCTTT
>NA|TRBV19|TRBJ2-3|NA
CASSPDSDTQYF
TGTGCCAGTAGTCCAGATTCAGATACGCAGTATTTT
>NA|TRBV19|TRBJ1-6|TRBD1
CASSERTGVNSPLHF
TGTGCCAGCTCGGAGAGGACAGGGGTGAATTCACCCCTCCACTTT
>NA|TRBV5-5|TRBJ1-6|NA
CASSFIRVEWSPLHF
TGTGCCAGCAGCTTCATCAGGGTAGAATGGTCACCCCTCCACTTT
>few|TRBV12-3/TRBV12-4|TRBJ2-1|NA
CASSSGSYNEQFF
TGTGCCAGCAGTTCCGGTAGCTACAATGAGCAGTTCTTC
>NA|TRBV28|TRBJ2-4|TRBD1
CASTSRQGRGVGQNIQYF
TGTGCCAGCACCTCAAGACAGGGAAGGGGTGTTGGGCAAAACATTCAGTACTTC
>NA|TRBV6-5|TRBJ1-2|TRBD1
CASRPGQGIYGYTF
TGTGCCAGCAGACCGGGACAGGGAATCTATGGCTACACCTTC
>NA|TRBV4-3|TRBJ2-7|TRBD1
CASSHRTGGDYEQYF
TGCGCCAGCTCTCATCGGACAGGGGGCGACTACGAGCAGTACTTC
>once|TRBV6-5|TRBJ1-5|NA
CASGDTKRNQPQHF
TGTGCCAGCGGGGACACAAAGCGGAATCAGCCCCAGCATTTT